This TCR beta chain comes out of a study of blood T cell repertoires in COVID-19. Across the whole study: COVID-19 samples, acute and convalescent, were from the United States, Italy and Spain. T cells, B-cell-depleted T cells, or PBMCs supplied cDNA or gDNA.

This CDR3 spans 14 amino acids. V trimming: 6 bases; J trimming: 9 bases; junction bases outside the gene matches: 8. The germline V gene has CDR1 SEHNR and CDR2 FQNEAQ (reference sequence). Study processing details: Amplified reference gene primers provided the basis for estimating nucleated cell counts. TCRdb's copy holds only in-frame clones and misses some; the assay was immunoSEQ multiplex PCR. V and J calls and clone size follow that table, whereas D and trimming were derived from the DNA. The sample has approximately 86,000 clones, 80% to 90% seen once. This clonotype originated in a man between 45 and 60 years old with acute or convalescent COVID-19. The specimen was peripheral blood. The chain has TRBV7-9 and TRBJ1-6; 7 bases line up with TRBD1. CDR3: CASSPRQGSSPLHF. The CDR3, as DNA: TGTGCCAGCAGTCCTAGACAGGGTAGTTCACCCCTCCACTTT.